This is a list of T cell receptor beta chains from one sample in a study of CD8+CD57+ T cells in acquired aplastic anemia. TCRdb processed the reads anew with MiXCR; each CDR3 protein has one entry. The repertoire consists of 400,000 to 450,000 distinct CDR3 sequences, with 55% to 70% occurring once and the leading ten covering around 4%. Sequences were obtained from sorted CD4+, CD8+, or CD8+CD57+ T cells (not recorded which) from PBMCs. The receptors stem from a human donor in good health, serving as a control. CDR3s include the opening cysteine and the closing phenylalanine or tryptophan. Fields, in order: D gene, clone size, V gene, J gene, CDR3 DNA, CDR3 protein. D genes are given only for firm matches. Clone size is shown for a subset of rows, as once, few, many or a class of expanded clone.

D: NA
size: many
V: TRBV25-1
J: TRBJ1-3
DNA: TGTGCCAGCAGGACCGGGACGGCATCCTCTGGAAACACCATATATTTT
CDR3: CASRTGTASSGNTIYF

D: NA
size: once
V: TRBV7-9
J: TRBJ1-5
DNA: TGTGCCAGCAGCTTAGCCCCATGGCGACACCTCCGGTTCTTT
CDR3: CASSLAPWRHLRFF

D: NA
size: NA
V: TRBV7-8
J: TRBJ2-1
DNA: TGTGCCAGCAGCTTAGCGGGCCACTATGAGCAGTTCTTC
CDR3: CASSLAGHYEQFF

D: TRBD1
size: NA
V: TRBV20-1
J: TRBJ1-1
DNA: TGCAGTGCTGGAAGGGACAGTGGGGCTATCTTT
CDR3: CSAGRDSGAIF

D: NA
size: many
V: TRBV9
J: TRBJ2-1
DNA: TGTGCCAGCAGCGTAGACCAGATGGACAATGAGCAGTTCTTC
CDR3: CASSVDQMDNEQFF

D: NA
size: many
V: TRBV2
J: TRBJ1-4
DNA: TGTGCCAGCAGTGTAGAGGGGCAAGGGGAAAAACTGTTTTTT
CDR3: CASSVEGQGEKLFF

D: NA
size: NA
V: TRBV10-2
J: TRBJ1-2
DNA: TGTGCCAGCAGTAAGGACTCGAACTATGGCTACACCTTC
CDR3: CASSKDSNYGYTF

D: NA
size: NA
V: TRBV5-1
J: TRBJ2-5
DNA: TGCGCCAGCAGTCCTCTCGGTGTGGGTGGGCGACATCGGGTGGAGACCCAGTACTTC
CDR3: CASSPLGVGGRHRVETQYF

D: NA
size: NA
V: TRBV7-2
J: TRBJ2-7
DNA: TGTGCCAGCAGAGAGGTACAAACCTACGAGCAGTACTTC
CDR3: CASREVQTYEQYF

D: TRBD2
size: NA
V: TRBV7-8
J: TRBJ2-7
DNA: TGTGCCAGCAGCCCTGGGACTAGCGTTATCTACGAGGAGTACTTC
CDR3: CASSPGTSVIYEEYF

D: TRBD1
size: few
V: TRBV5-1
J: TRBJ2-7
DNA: TGTGCCAGCAGTTCCGGGACAGGATCCTACGAGCAGTACTTC
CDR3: CASSSGTGSYEQYF

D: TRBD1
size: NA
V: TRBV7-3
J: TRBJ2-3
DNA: TGTGCTAGCAGCGTGACAGGGGCAGATACGCAGTATTTT
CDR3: CASSVTGADTQYF

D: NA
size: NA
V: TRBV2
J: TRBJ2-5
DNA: TGTGCCAGCAGCTTAGGGCCTGGAAGGGGGACCCAGCACTTC
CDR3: CASSLGPGRGTQHF

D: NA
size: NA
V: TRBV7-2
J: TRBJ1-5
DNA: TGTGCCAGCAGCTTAACTGCAGCTGGTGCTAACAATCAGCCCCAGCATTTT
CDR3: CASSLTAAGANNQPQHF

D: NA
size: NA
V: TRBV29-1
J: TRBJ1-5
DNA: NA
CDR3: CSVAPGNPDPFF

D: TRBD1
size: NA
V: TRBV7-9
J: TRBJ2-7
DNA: TGTGCCAGCAGCTTCGAGACAGGGGGCGTAAAACTGTTTTACTTC
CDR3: CASSFETGGVKLFYF

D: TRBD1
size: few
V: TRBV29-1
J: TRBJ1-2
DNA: TGCAGCGTTGAGACAGGGGGAAGCTATGGCTACACCTTC
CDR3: CSVETGGSYGYTF

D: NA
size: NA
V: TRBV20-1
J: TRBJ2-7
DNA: TGCAGTGTTCGGGAAGACTATGGCTACAAGTACTTC
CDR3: CSVREDYGYKYF

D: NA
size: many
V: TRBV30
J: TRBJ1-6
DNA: TGTGCCTGGAGTGTAGGGGGGGCTGAAAATTCACCCCTCCACTTT
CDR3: CAWSVGGAENSPLHF

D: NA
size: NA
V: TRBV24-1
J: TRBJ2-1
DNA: TGTGCCAGCAGTGAACCCGGCATTTCGAGTGATGAGCAGTTCTTC
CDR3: CASSEPGISSDEQFF

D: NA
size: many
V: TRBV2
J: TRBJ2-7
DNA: TGTGCCAGCAGTAAGGGCCCCTACGAGCAGTACTTC
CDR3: CASSKGPYEQYF

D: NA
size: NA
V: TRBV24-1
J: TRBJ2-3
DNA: TGTGCCACCACTCCTCGGGGCAGGGGGAGGACAGATACGCAGTATTTT
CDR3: CATTPRGRGRTDTQYF

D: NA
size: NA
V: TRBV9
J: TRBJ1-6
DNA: TGTGCCAGCAGCGTAGACCGAGAGGGTGAAAAACTGTCCCTCCACTTT
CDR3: CASSVDREGEKLSLHF

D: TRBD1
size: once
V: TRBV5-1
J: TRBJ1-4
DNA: TGTGCCAGCAGCTTCGGTAGGGGGCCTGAAAAACTGTTTTTT
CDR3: CASSFGRGPEKLFF

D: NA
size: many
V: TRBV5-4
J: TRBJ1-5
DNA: TGTGCCAGCAGCTTGGTACCGAATCAGCCCCAGCATTTT
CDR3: CASSLVPNQPQHF

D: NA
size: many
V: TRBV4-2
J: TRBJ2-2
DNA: TGTGCCAGCAGCCAAGAAGGACTACGGGGCAACACCGGGGAGCTGTTTTTT
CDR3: CASSQEGLRGNTGELFF